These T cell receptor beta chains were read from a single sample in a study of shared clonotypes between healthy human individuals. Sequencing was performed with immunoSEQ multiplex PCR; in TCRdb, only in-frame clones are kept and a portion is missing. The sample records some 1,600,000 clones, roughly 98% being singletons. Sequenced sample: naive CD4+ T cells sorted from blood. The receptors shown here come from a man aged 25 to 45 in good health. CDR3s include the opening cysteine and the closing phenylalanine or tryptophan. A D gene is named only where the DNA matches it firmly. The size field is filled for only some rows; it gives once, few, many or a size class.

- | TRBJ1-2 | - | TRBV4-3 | TGCGCCAGCAGCCCTGGCCGGGTGGGCCCATGGGGAGGCTACACCTTC | CASSPGRVGPWGGYTF
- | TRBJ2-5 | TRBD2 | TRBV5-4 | TGTGCCAGCAGTAACCGACTAGCGGGAGTGGGTAGAGAGACCCAGTACTTC | CASSNRLAGVGRETQYF
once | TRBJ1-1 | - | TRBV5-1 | TGCGCCAGCAGCTTGGAGGGCTGGGGGCCCATGAACACTGAAGCTTTCTTT | CASSLEGWGPMNTEAFF
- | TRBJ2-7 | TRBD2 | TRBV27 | TGTGCCAGCAGTCGTAGCGGGAGGGAATACGAGCAGTACTTC | CASSRSGREYEQYF
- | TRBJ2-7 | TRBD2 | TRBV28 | TGTGCCAGCAGTGAGACTAGCGGGAGCCCTTACGAGCAGTACTTC | CASSETSGSPYEQYF
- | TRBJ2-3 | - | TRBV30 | TGTGCCTGGAGACGGGGACCCACAGATACGCAGTATTTT | CAWRRGPTDTQYF
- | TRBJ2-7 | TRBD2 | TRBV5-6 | TGTGCCAGCGGGGGAGGGCCCCGCTATACGGGGGAGCAGTACTTC | CASGGGPRYTGEQYF
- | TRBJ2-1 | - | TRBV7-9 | TGTGCCAGCAGCTTACGGGACCAAACCAATGAGCAGTTCTTC | CASSLRDQTNEQFF
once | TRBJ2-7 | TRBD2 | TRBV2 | TGTGCCAGCAGCGTCGGACTAGTCTTAAGCGAGCAGTACTTC | CASSVGLVLSEQYF
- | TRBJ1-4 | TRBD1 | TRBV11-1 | TGTGCCAGCAGTCCCGGGACAGTTTCCGAAAAACTGTTTTTT | CASSPGTVSEKLFF
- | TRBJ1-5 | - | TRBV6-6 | TGTGCCATTGATAGCAATCAGCCCCAGCATTTT | CAIDSNQPQHF
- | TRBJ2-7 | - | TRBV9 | TGTGCCAGCAGCGTAGGACCGGTGATCTCCTACGAGCAGTACTTC | CASSVGPVISYEQYF
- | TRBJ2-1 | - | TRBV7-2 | TGTGCCAGCAGTAAACGCGGGGCTAGCGACTACAATGAGCAGTTCTTC | CASSKRGASDYNEQFF
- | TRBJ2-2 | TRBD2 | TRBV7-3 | TGTGCCAGCAGCTTAAGGGCGGCTAGCGGTCTTACCAGAAACACCGGGGAGCTGTTTTTT | CASSLRAASGLTRNTGELFF
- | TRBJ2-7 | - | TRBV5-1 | TGCGCCAGCAGCCTCTACTCTTGGACTTCTGACTCCTACGAGCAGTACTTC | CASSLYSWTSDSYEQYF
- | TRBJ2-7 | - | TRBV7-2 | TGTGCCAGCAGCTTAGCAGCGATCTCCTACGAGCAGTACTTC | CASSLAAISYEQYF
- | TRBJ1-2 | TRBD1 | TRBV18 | TGTGCCAGCTCACCTGGACAGGTCAACTATGGCTACACCTTC | CASSPGQVNYGYTF
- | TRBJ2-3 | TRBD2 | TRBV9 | TGTGCCAGCAGCGTAGAAGGGACTAGCGGGACCACAGATACGCAGTATTTT | CASSVEGTSGTTDTQYF
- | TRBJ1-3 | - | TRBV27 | TGTGCCAGCAGTTTACATTATGGAAACACCATATATTTT | CASSLHYGNTIYF
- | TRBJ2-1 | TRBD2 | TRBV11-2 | TGTGCCAGCAACTATAGGGAACTAGCGGGAGTGGAAGTCGGAAATGAGCAGTTCTTC | CASNYRELAGVEVGNEQFF
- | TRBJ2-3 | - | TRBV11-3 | TGTGCCGGCAGCTTATATGGCGGAAGCTTCCCAGATACGCAGTATTTT | CAGSLYGGSFPDTQYF
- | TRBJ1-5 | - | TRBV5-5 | TGTGCCAGCAGCTTGGCCGTAGGGTTCTCTATTCAGCCCCAGCATTTT | CASSLAVGFSIQPQHF
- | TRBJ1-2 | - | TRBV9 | TGTGCCAGCAGCCTCCAACGGTATGGGAACTATGGCTACACCTTC | CASSLQRYGNYGYTF
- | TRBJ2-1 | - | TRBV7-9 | TGTGCCAGCAGTTTCCCCCCGACAGAAAGCAATGAGCAGTTCTTC | CASSFPPTESNEQFF
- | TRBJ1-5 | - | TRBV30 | TGTGCTCGGAAGGGTGGCGGCAGTCTATTACGCGGCAATCAGCCCCAGCATTTT | CARKGGGSLLRGNQPQHF
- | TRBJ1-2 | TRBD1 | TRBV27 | TGTGCCAGCAGTTTACACAGGGGAGGTGGCTACACCTTC | CASSLHRGGGYTF
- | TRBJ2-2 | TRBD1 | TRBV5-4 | TGTGCCAGCAGCTTGGGGGACAGGAGGGGCACCGGGGAGCTGTTTTTT | CASSLGDRRGTGELFF
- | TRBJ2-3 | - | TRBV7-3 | TGTGCCAGCAGCTTAAACCGGATCTCAGATACGCAGTATTTT | CASSLNRISDTQYF
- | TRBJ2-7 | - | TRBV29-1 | TGCAGCGTTGGGGTCACCGACTACGAGCAGTACTTC | CSVGVTDYEQYF
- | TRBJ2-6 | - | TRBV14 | TGTGCCAGCAGCCAAGATTACGGGGCTGCTGGGGCCAACGTCCTGACTTTC | CASSQDYGAAGANVLTF
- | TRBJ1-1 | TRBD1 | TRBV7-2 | TGTGCCAGCAGCTCGAATGCCGGGACAGGGAGCACTGAAGCTTTCTTT | CASSSNAGTGSTEAFF
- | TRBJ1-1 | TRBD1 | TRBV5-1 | TGCGCCAGCAGCTTACGACAGGGTAGGACTGAAGCTTTCTTT | CASSLRQGRTEAFF
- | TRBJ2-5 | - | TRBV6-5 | TGTGCCAGCAGTGAATTAGGGGGTGAAGAGACCCAGTACTTC | CASSELGGEETQYF
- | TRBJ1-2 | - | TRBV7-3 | TGTGCCAGCAGCTTAACCGGCAGGGGTAACTATGGCTACACCTTC | CASSLTGRGNYGYTF
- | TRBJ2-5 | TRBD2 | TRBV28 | TGTGCCAGCAGTCAACACCCGGGGGGAGGAGAGACCCAGTACTTC | CASSQHPGGGETQYF
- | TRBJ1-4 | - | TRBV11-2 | TGTGCCAGCAGACAAGGACAGATTCCGAATGAAAAACTGTTTTTT | CASRQGQIPNEKLFF
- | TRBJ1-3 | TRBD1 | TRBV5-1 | TGCGCCAGCAGCCCCGGGACAGTGGGAAACACCATATATTTT | CASSPGTVGNTIYF
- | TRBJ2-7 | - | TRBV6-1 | TGTGCCAGCAGGCCGGGACAACTCTACGAGCAGTACTTC | CASRPGQLYEQYF
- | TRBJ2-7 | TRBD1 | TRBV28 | TGTGCCAGCAGTGCAGGGGGCCAACTCTACGAGCAGTACTTC | CASSAGGQLYEQYF
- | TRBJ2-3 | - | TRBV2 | TGTGCCAGCAGTTTCCGGGTCCCCTCACTCACAGATACGCAGTATTTT | CASSFRVPSLTDTQYF
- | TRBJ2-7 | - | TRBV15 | TGTGCCACCAGCAGAGCGATCCCCGGGTTCGGCGAGCAGTACTTC | CATSRAIPGFGEQYF
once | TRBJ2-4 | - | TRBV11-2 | TGTGCCAGCAGCTTAGTAGGAAGGGATTGGGTCAAAAACATTCAGTACTTC | CASSLVGRDWVKNIQYF